A single sample gave rise to the 17 T cell receptor beta chains below, sequenced in a study of response to subunit inactivated influenza vaccine. MiXCR, run by TCRdb on the RT-PCR reads, gives a single entry per CDR3 protein. The table includes 500,000 or so distinct CDR3 sequences, approximately 11% detected once. Source: PBMCs from blood, taken more than 35 days after vaccination. These receptors were taken from a man aged 45-65 years who received an inactivated influenza vaccine.

This clonotype was observed a few times. The V gene is TRBV12-3 or TRBV12-4, the J gene TRBJ2-5, with a possible D match to TRBD1 (5 bases). This CDR3 comprises 14 residues. V lost 6 bases and J 2 bases, leaving 13 bases between the germline ends. CDR3 loop: CASSPRQGQETQYF. The CDR3 region has the DNA TGTGCCAGCAGCCCCCGGCAGGGTCAAGAGACCCAGTACTTC.

This clonotype was recorded a few times. The V gene is TRBV12-3 or TRBV12-4, the J gene TRBJ2-2; the match to TRBD1 covers 11 bases. The CDR3 runs to 15 residues. J gave up 6 bases and V 6 bases, and 6 bases lay outside the gene matches. The DNA of the CDR3 is TGTGCCAGCAGCAAGGACAGGGGGCAGGCCGGGGAGCTGTTTTTT. Translation: CASSKDRGQAGELFF.

This clonotype has a count of ten or more. The rearrangement joins TRBV24-1 to TRBJ2-2; TRBD1 might be the D (5 bases). Germline V gene lookup returns CDR1 KGHDR and CDR2 SFDVKD. Trimming cost V 3 bases and J 3 bases, with 10 bases left between them. The CDR3 extends over 15 amino acids. The CDR3 here is CATSDGRDHTGELFF. The CDR3 nucleotides are TGTGCCACCAGTGATGGCAGGGATCACACCGGGGAGCTGTTTTTT.

The gene calls are TRBV5-1 and TRBJ2-1; no clear D. CDR3 size: 17 residues. V was clipped by 0 bases and J by 0 bases, with 13 bases between them. Germline CDR1 and CDR2: SGHRS and YFSETQ. This CDR3 reads CASSLGWQLSSYNEQFF. DNA of the CDR3: TGCGCCAGCAGCTTGGGTTGGCAGCTGAGCTCCTACAATGAGCAGTTCTTC.

The sample holds many counts of this clonotype. Compared with germline, one end of the junction differs, possibly owing to a read error. This rearrangement joins TRBV5-1 to TRBJ2-7; D gene unclear. The CDR3 runs 14 residues. Germline V gene data show CDR1 as SGHRS and CDR2 as YFSETQ. The CDR3, as DNA: TGTGCCAGCAGCTTAGAGGTGGGAACCTACGAGCAGTACTTC. Its protein is CASSLEVGTYEQYF.

This clonotype was picked up a small number of times. The chain carries TRBV28 and TRBJ1-3; D is possibly TRBD1 (5 bases). CDR3 size: 15 residues. The V and J ends lost 2 bases and 2 bases respectively, with 10 bases between them. The germline gives CDR1 MDHEN, CDR2 SYDVKM. Here the CDR3 DNA reads TGTGCCAGCAGTTTAAGGGGTAATCCTGGAAACACCATATATTTT. As protein: CASSLRGNPGNTIYF. Full variable domain (rest looked up from reference TRBV28 and TRBJ1-3): DVKVTQSSRYLVKRTGEKVFLECVQDMDHENMFWYRQDPGLGLRLIYFSYDVKMKEKGDIPEGYSVSREKKERFSLILESASTNQTSMYLCASSLRGNPGNTIYFGEGSWLTVV.

Ten or more counts support this clonotype. The rearrangement uses TRBV9 and TRBJ1-1; unclear D gene. Trimming stripped 0 bases from V and 2 bases from J, with 8 bases between. This CDR3 contains 14 residues. Germline lookup yields CDR1 SGDLS and CDR2 YYNGEE. The CDR3 loop is CASSVGRVNTEAFF. The CDR3 DNA reads as TGTGCCAGCAGCGTAGGTAGGGTTAACACTGAAGCTTTCTTT. Filled out from reference TRBV9 and TRBJ1-1, the complete variable domain reads DSGVTQTPKHLITATGQRVTLRCSPRSGDLSVYWYQQSLDQGLQFLIQYYNGEERAKGNILERFSAQQFPDLHSELNLSSLELGDSALYFCASSVGRVNTEAFFGQGTRLTVV.

This clonotype was picked up a small number of times. The chain links TRBV29-1 to TRBJ1-4, with unresolved D. The CDR3 covers 15 residues. Germline V gene sequence: CDR1 SQVTM, CDR2 ANQGSEA. Deletions cut 5 bases from V and 10 bases from J, with 23 bases between. The CDR3 reads CSVILKLEGLRKLFF. The CDR3 DNA reads as TGCAGCGTTATCTTAAAGCTGGAAGGGCTCCGAAAACTGTTTTTT.

This clonotype has at least ten counts. This chain links TRBV10-3 with TRBJ2-7, with D maybe TRBD1 (6 bases). Trimming stripped 4 bases from V and 0 bases from J, with 13 bases between. Looked up from germline, CDR1 is ENHRY and CDR2 is SYGVKD. The CDR3 is 15 residues long. The CDR3 nucleotides read TGTGCCATCAGTGGGGGACACCCGAGCTCCTACGAGCAGTACTTC. Its translation is CAISGGHPSSYEQYF.

J is TRBJ2-7 and V is TRBV18; D not certain. CDR3 length equals 14 residues. The V end was cut by 8 bases, the J end by 5 bases, with 19 bases between. Germline lookup yields CDR1 KGHSH and CDR2 LQKENI. CDR3 residues: CASAPRGESHEQYF. The CDR3 nucleotides read TGTGCCAGCGCCCCCCGAGGAGAGAGTCACGAGCAGTACTTC.

This clonotype was seen at least ten times. The chain joins TRBV7-9 to TRBJ1-6, with no clear D. Germline assignment: CDR1 SEHNR and CDR2 FQNEAQ (reference sequence). V lost 3 bases, J lost 3 bases, and 6 bases lay in between. The CDR3 length is 14 residues. The CDR3 loop is CASSFRDYNSPLHF. Here the CDR3 DNA reads TGTGCCAGCAGCTTTAGGGACTATAATTCACCCCTCCACTTT.

The chain joins TRBV20-1 to TRBJ1-2; unclear D gene. The germline V and J ends were trimmed by 3 bases and 0 bases, with 17 bases remaining between them. This CDR3 is 16 amino acids long. Per the germline V gene, CDR1 is DFQATT and CDR2 is SNEGSKA (reference sequence). CDR3 region: CSASPASGQANYGYTF. In DNA form, the CDR3 reads TGCAGTGCTAGCCCAGCCAGCGGGCAGGCTAACTATGGCTACACCTTC.

This clonotype was observed a few times. This chain links TRBV20-1 with TRBJ1-2; 9 nucleotides align to TRBD1. Germline V CDR1 and CDR2: DFQATT, SNEGSKA (reference sequence). Trimming took 6 bases from V and 3 from J; bases not matched to a gene: 14. The CDR3 has 16 amino acids. CDR3 loop: CSATSDWGQGYYGYTF. The CDR3 DNA reads as TGCAGTGCCACATCGGATTGGGGACAGGGATACTATGGCTACACCTTC.

Many counts were recorded for this clonotype. J is TRBJ1-6 and V is TRBV20-1; D ambiguous. This CDR3 spans 12 amino acids. Germline V gene lookup returns CDR1 DFQATT and CDR2 SNEGSKA (reference sequence). V was pared by 4 bases and J by 7 bases, with 8 bases between. CDR3 residues: CSATTSNSPLHF. The CDR3 bases are TGCAGTGCTACGACTTCAAATTCACCCCTCCACTTT.

V gene TRBV20-1 combines with J gene TRBJ1-6; maybe TRBD1 (6 bases). CDR3 length equals 15 residues. Germline CDR1 is DFQATT and CDR2 is SNEGSKA (reference sequence). V was clipped by 0 bases and J by 7 bases, with 13 bases between them. The CDR3 DNA sequence: TGCAGTGCTAGAGACCCAGGGGTTAGCAATTCACCCCTCCACTTT. Its translation: CSARDPGVSNSPLHF.

The V gene is TRBV11-2, the J gene TRBJ2-5; no firm D call. This CDR3 has 14 residues. Deletions cut 6 bases from V and 5 bases from J, with 16 bases between. Germline V gene lookup returns CDR1 SGHAT and CDR2 FQNNGV. CDR3 loop: CASSFDGPRETQYF. The DNA of the CDR3 is TGTGCCAGCAGTTTCGATGGTCCGAGGGAGACCCAGTACTTC.

V and J are TRBV12-3 or TRBV12-4 and TRBJ2-1, with 11 bases identical to TRBD2. V shed 5 bases and J 6 bases; nucleotides not matched to a gene: 6. This CDR3 has 15 amino acids. The chain's CDR3 is CASSVIAGGPNEQFF. The CDR3, as DNA: TGTGCCAGCAGTGTAATAGCGGGGGGGCCCAATGAGCAGTTCTTC.